Listed below are T cell receptor beta chains from one sample, sequenced in a study of human T cells and chemical hapten exposure. TCRdb recomputed calls from the RACE reads with MiXCR, one row per CDR3 protein. The table shows 150,000 to 200,000 distinct CDR3 sequences, with roughly a quarter occurring only once. The sample in question was whole blood, obtained in connection with sensitization to the hapten diphenylcyclopropenone (DPC). These receptors all stem from a woman aged 40 to 50 with alopecia areata. Some clones in this sample may be carry-over from other donors' samples. Each CDR3 is given with its conserved first and last residue. D genes are given only for firm matches. The listing skips clone size in some rows; elsewhere it reads once, few, many or a size class.

-	TRBV11-1	-	TRBJ2-7	CASSLARDPPDF	TGTGCCAGCAGCTTAGCCCGCGACCCACCCGACTTC
few	TRBV7-2	-	TRBJ2-5	CASSPYAGRAQYF	TGTGCCAGCAGCCCATACGCCGGCAGGGCCCAGTACTTC
-	TRBV29-1	TRBD1	TRBJ2-7	CSALGQGASYEQYF	TGCAGCGCCCTCGGACAGGGGGCGTCCTACGAGCAGTACTTC
few	TRBV4-2	TRBD1	TRBJ1-2	CASSQETGVNYGYTF	TGTGCCAGCAGCCAAGAAACAGGGGTTAACTATGGCTACACCTTC
few	TRBV5-1	TRBD1	TRBJ1-6	CASSRDRGRNSPLHF	TGCGCCAGCAGTCGAGACAGGGGTCGGAATTCACCCCTCCACTTT
-	TRBV29-1	-	TRBJ2-3	CSVELWGTDTQYF	TGCAGCGTTGAACTTTGGGGTACAGATACGCAGTATTTT
many	TRBV10-3	-	TRBJ2-2	CAIRFGGTNTGELFF	TGTGCCATCAGGTTCGGCGGTACGAACACCGGGGAGCTGTTTTTT
few	TRBV7-2	-	TRBJ2-3	CASSPTTSTDTQYF	TGTGCCAGCAGCCCAACGACAAGCACAGATACGCAGTATTTT
few	TRBV9	-	TRBJ2-3	CASSVRGHNTDTQYF	TGTGCCAGCAGCGTACGTGGACACAACACAGATACGCAGTATTTT
few	TRBV11-2	-	TRBJ2-3	CASSFVSGEADTQYF	TGTGCCAGCAGCTTTGTGTCGGGAGAGGCAGATACGCAGTATTTT
many	TRBV27	-	TRBJ2-5	CASSFAGAEQETQYF	TGTGCCAGCAGTTTCGCGGGGGCGGAACAAGAGACCCAGTACTTC
-	TRBV28	-	TRBJ1-6	CASREGSAGSPLHF	TGTGCCAGCCGCGAGGGGAGCGCGGGGTCACCCCTCCACTTT
-	TRBV7-3	-	TRBJ2-3	CASSPGVGGPNTDTQYF	TGTGCCAGCAGCCCCGGTGTAGGGGGGCCCAACACAGATACGCAGTATTTT
few	TRBV20-1	-	TRBJ1-5	CSARVLQGRNQPQHF	TGCAGTGCTAGAGTCCTCCAGGGGCGCAATCAGCCCCAGCATTTT
-	TRBV4-3	-	TRBJ2-7	CASSQDLTGHPNSEQYF	TGCGCCAGCAGCCAAGATCTTACGGGACACCCTAATAGCGAGCAGTACTTC
few	TRBV20-1	TRBD1	TRBJ1-5	CSAPSPTGGNQPQHF	TGCAGTGCCCCCTCCCCAACAGGGGGCAATCAGCCCCAGCATTTT
-	TRBV28	-	TRBJ2-7	CASSREGVKQYF	TGTGCCAGCAGTAGAGAGGGTGTTAAGCAGTACTTC
-	TRBV12-3/TRBV12-4	TRBD1	TRBJ2-3	CASSSGQITDTQYF	TGTGCCAGCAGTTCGGGACAGATAACAGATACGCAGTATTTT
-	TRBV7-6	TRBD2	TRBJ2-1	CASSLAGLAGLNEQFF	TGTGCCAGCAGCTTAGCGGGACTAGCGGGACTCAATGAGCAGTTCTTC
-	TRBV5-1	-	TRBJ2-3	CASSLTGIGTDTQYF	TGCGCCAGCAGCTTAACCGGGATCGGTACAGATACGCAGTATTTT
-	TRBV12-3/TRBV12-4	-	TRBJ1-1	CASSLEGTEAFF	TGTGCCAGCAGTTTAGAAGGCACTGAAGCTTTCTTT
-	TRBV6-1	TRBD1	TRBJ2-5	CASSAGTVPETQYF	TGTGCCAGCAGCGCCGGGACAGTCCCAGAGACCCAGTACTTC
-	TRBV10-3	-	TRBJ1-1	CAISVAGKGGAEAFF	TGTGCCATCAGTGTGGCAGGGAAGGGAGGTGCTGAAGCTTTCTTT
-	TRBV27	-	TRBJ2-1	CATRVGGTSYNEQFF	TGTGCCACCCGTGTTGGGGGGACCTCCTACAATGAGCAGTTCTTC
few	TRBV20-1	TRBD2	TRBJ2-2	CSAATSGSAGELFF	TGCAGTGCTGCGACTAGCGGGAGCGCCGGGGAGCTGTTTTTT
many	TRBV3-1	-	TRBJ2-6	CASSQGSAGIGANVLTF	TGTGCCAGCAGCCAAGGTTCGGCGGGTATCGGGGCCAACGTCCTGACTTTC
-	TRBV10-3	-	TRBJ1-1	CATRTGEMNTEAFF	TGTGCCACCAGAACGGGGGAAATGAACACTGAAGCTTTCTTT
-	TRBV27	TRBD1	TRBJ2-2	CATRPPDRGINGELFF	TGTGCCACCCGCCCTCCGGACAGGGGCATTAACGGGGAGCTGTTTTTT
many	TRBV4-3	-	TRBJ2-6	CASSQDPQGANVLTF	TGCGCCAGCAGCCAAGATCCCCAGGGGGCCAACGTCCTGACTTTC
-	TRBV7-8	TRBD1	TRBJ1-2	CASSLGGQGSNYGYTF	TGTGCCAGCAGCTTAGGGGGACAGGGTTCTAACTATGGCTACACCTTC
-	TRBV4-2	-	TRBJ2-3	CASSQVGHADTQYF	TGTGCCAGCAGCCAAGTAGGCCACGCAGATACGCAGTATTTT
few	TRBV27	TRBD1	TRBJ1-5	CASSSDRRLISNQPQHF	TGTGCCAGCAGTTCGGACAGGAGATTAATTTCCAATCAGCCCCAGCATTTT
once	TRBV25-1	TRBD2	TRBJ2-3	CASSDPHLAANRRGTQYF	TGTGCCAGCAGTGACCCCCATCTAGCGGCCAACCGACGGGGCACGCAGTATTTT
-	TRBV6-5	-	TRBJ1-3	CASTATGTGNTIYF	TGTGCCAGCACGGCTACAGGGACTGGAAACACCATATATTTT
many	TRBV10-3	-	TRBJ2-1	CAAQEAGTYNEQFF	TGTGCCGCCCAAGAGGCCGGGACGTACAATGAGCAGTTCTTC
-	TRBV19	TRBD2	TRBJ2-5	CASSVGTSGQETQYF	TGTGCCAGTAGTGTCGGGACTAGCGGCCAAGAGACCCAGTACTTC
many	TRBV4-2	-	TRBJ2-3	CASSPGTRHTDTQYF	TGTGCCAGCAGCCCCGGGACCAGACACACAGATACGCAGTATTTT
many	TRBV29-1	-	TRBJ2-5	CSVDGGVARGTQCF	-
few	TRBV7-2	-	TRBJ2-3	CASSWGVHTQYF	TGTGCCAGCAGCTGGGGGGTGCATACGCAGTATTTT
few	TRBV20-1	-	TRBJ1-5	CSAGWENGGPGPQHF	TGCAGTGCCGGTTGGGAAAACGGAGGACCAGGGCCCCAGCATTTT
-	TRBV12-3/TRBV12-4	-	TRBJ1-3	CASSFGRASGNTIYF	TGTGCCAGCAGTTTTGGACGGGCCTCTGGAAACACCATATATTTT
-	TRBV9	TRBD1	TRBJ2-7	CASSRDRPYEQYF	TGTGCCAGCAGCCGGGACAGGCCCTACGAGCAGTACTTC
-	TRBV29-1	-	TRBJ2-3	CSVDPLTDTQYF	TGCAGCGTTGACCCCCTCACAGATACGCAGTATTTT
-	TRBV20-1	TRBD2	TRBJ2-7	CSARTSGSLNEQYF	TGCAGTGCTAGAACTAGCGGAAGCCTCAACGAGCAGTACTTC
-	TRBV18	-	TRBJ2-6	CASATTGSSGANVLTF	TGTGCCAGCGCAACCACCGGGAGCTCTGGGGCCAACGTCCTGACTTTC
-	TRBV10-3	-	TRBJ2-1	CAISERGPEQFF	TGTGCCATCAGTGAGCGAGGACCTGAGCAGTTCTTC
-	TRBV7-9	-	TRBJ2-7	CASSLGASETYEQYF	TGTGCCAGCAGCTTAGGCGCTAGCGAAACCTACGAGCAGTACTTC